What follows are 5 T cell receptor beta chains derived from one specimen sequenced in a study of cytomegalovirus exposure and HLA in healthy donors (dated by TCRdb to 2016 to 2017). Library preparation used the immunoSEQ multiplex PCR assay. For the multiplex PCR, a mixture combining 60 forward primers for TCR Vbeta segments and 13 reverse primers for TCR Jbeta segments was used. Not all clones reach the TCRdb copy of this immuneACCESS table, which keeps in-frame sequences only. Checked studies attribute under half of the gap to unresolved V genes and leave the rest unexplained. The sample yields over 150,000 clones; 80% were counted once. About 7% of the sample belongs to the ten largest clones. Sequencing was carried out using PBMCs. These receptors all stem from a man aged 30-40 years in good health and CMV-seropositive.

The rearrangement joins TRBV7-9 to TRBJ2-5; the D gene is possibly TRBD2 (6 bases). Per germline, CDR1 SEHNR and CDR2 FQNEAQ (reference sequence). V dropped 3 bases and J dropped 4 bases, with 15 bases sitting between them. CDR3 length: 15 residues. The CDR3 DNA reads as TGTGCCAGCAGCTTCACGGGGAGGTTCGGAGAGACCCAGTACTTC. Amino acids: CASSFTGRFGETQYF.

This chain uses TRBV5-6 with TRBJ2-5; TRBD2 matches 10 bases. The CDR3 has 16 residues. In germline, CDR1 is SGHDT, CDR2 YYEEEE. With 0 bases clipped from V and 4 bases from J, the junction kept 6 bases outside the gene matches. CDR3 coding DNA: TGTGCCAGCAGCTTGGGCAAGCGGGAGGGGGGAGAGACCCAGTACTTC. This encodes CASSLGKREGGETQYF.

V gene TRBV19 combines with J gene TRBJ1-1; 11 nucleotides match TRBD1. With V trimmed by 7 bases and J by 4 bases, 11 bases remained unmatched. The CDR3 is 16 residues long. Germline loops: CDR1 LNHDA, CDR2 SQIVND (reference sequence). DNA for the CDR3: TGTGCCAGTAATCTGGGACAGGGGGTTTTCGGCACTGAAGCTTTCTTT. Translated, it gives CASNLGQGVFGTEAFF.

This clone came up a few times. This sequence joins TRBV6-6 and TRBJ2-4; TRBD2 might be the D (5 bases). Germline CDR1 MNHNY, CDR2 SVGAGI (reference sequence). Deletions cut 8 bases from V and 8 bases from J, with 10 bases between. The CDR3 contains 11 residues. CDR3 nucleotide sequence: TGTGCCAGCGGGAGAAAGGACATTCAGTACTTC. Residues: CASGRKDIQYF.

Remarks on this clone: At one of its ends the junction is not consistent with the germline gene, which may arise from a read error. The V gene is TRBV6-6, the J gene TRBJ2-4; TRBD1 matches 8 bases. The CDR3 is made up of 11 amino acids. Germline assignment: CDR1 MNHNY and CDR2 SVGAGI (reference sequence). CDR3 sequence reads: CASSYGQGPSF. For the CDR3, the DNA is TGTGCCAGCAGTTACGGACAGGGCCCATCCTTC.